The rows below give T cell receptor beta chains drawn from one sample of a study of blood T cells in healthy people across ages. One entry per CDR3 protein, called by TCRdb with MiXCR from the 5' RACE reads. The sample lists hundreds of thousands of distinct CDR3 sequences; roughly 60% were seen once. Sequenced material: blood. The receptors were gathered from a young man in good health. CDR3s leave out the opening cysteine and the closing phenylalanine or tryptophan. The order of the fields is V gene, CDR3 length, CDR3 protein.

TRBV14	14	ASSQRLRVSYNEQF
TRBV29-1	8	SVWSDTQY
TRBV20-1	12	SARGAALGDGYT
TRBV7-2	12	ASSHGDVIDEQY
TRBV7-9	17	ASSLASSSAYWWSDTQY
TRBV6-5	11	ASSSAVNTEAF
TRBV10-3	10	ATSDPKYEQY
TRBV6-2/TRBV6-3	13	ASSYSPGQIYEQY
TRBV7-6	13	ASSPTDMSSYEQY
TRBV14	17	ASSQDRRLSSGRVNEQF
TRBV25-1	10	ASSGTNPPLH
TRBV5-1	12	ASSVGQAPYGYT
TRBV29-1	13	SVPGRDRVFEAQY
TRBV4-3	17	ASSQDPGWASGKYNEQF
TRBV6-2/TRBV6-3	12	AARPSGNTYEQY
TRBV7-9	13	ASSLLGQESYEQY
TRBV20-1	9	SARWEYEQY
TRBV7-2	12	ASSLRRGENEQF
TRBV28	14	ASSSDREIVEETQY
TRBV5-5	13	ASSSPLDNPYEQY
TRBV4-2	14	ASSQDGLAEQETQY
TRBV9	12	ASRPEGPNYGYT
TRBV4-3	11	ASSQEGTDTQY
TRBV20-1	12	SAIRVPVSNEQF
TRBV4-2	13	ASSLRRQGSGELF
TRBV4-2	14	ASSQGDRVGNSPLH
TRBV15	15	ATSRVLAGGITGELF
TRBV6-2/TRBV6-3	13	GSSYGLAPSYEQY
TRBV6-2/TRBV6-3	12	ASSGRWNTGELF
TRBV7-9	12	ASSFDISAYEQY
TRBV6-1	16	ASSERLAGGPIQETQY
TRBV7-2	14	ASSPPDAPYNSPLH
TRBV7-6	12	ASSPGASYNEQF
TRBV25-1	12	ASSEWGGGLEQY